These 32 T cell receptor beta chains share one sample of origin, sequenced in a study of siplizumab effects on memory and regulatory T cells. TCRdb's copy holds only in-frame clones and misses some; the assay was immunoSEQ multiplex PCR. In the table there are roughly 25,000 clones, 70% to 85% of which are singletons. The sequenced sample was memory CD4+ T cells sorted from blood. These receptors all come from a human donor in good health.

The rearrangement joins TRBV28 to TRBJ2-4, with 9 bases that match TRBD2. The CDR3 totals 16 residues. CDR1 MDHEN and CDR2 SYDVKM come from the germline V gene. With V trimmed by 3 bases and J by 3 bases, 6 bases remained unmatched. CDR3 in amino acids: CASSFLAGVVKNIQYF. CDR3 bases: TGTGCCAGCAGTTTCTTAGCGGGAGTTGTCAAAAACATTCAGTACTTC.

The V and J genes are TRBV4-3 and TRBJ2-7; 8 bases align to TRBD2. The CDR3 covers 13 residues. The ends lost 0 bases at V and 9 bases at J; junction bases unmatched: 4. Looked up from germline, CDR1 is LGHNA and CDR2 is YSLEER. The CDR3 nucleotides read TGCGCCAGCAGCCAAGACAGCGGGAGTGCGCAGTACTTC. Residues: CASSQDSGSAQYF.

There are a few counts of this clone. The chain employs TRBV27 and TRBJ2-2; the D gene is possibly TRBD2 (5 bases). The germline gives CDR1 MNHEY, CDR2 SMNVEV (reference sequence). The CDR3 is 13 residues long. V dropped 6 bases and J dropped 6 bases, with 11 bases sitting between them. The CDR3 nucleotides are TGTGCCAGCAGAGTTCCCGGGGCCGGGGAGCTGTTTTTT. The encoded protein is CASRVPGAGELFF.

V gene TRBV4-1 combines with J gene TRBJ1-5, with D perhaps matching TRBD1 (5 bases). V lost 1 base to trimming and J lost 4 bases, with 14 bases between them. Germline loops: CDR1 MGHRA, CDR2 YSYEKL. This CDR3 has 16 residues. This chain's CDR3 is CASSQVERGTNQPQHF. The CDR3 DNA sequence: TGCGCCAGCAGCCAAGTCGAGAGGGGCACAAATCAGCCCCAGCATTTT.

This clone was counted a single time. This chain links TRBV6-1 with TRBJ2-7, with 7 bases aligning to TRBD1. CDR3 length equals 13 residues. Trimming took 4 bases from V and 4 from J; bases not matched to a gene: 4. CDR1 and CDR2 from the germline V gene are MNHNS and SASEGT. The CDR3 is CASSGDRIYEQYF. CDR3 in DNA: TGTGCCAGCAGTGGGGACAGAATTTACGAGCAGTACTTC.

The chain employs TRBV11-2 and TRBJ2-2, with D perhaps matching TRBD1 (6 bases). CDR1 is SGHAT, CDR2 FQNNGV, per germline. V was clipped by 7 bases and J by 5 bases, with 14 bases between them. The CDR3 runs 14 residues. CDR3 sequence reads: CASIKLRGTGELFF. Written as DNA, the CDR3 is TGTGCCAGCATCAAACTGAGGGGGACCGGGGAGCTGTTTTTT.

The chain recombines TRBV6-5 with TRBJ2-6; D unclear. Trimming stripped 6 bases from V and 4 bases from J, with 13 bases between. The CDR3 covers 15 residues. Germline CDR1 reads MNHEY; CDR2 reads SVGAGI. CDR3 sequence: CASSPAPPGANVLTF. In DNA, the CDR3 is TGTGCCAGCAGCCCGGCCCCTCCAGGGGCCAACGTCCTGACTTTC.

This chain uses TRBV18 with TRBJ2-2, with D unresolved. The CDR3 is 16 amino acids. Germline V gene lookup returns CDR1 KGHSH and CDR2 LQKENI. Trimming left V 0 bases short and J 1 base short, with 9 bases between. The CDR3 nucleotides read TGTGCCAGCTCACCACCGTCTGGACGGAACACCGGGGAGCTGTTTTTT. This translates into CASSPPSGRNTGELFF.

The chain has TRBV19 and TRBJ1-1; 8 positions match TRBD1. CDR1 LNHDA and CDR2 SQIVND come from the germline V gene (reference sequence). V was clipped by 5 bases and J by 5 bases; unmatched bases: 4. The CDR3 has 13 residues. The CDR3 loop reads CASSLTGGTEAFF. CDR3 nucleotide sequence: TGTGCCAGTAGTCTTACAGGGGGTACTGAAGCTTTCTTT.

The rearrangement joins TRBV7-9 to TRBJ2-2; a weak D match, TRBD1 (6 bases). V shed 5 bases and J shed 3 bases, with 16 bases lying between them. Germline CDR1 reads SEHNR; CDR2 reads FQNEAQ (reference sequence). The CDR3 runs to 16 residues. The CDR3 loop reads CASSRTQGSYTGELFF. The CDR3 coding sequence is TGTGCCAGCAGCCGAACTCAGGGGTCGTACACCGGGGAGCTGTTTTTT.

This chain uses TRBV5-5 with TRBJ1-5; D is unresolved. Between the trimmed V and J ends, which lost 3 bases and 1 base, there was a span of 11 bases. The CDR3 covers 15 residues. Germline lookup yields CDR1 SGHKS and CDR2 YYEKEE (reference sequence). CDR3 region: CASSWEVGSNQPQHF. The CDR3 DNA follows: TGTGCCAGCAGCTGGGAGGTCGGGAGCAATCAGCCCCAGCATTTT. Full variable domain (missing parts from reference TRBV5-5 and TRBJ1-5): DAGVTQSPTHLIKTRGQQVTLRCSPISGHKSVSWYQQVLGQGPQFIFQYYEKEERGRGNFPDRFSARQFPNYSSELNVNALLLGDSALYLCASSWEVGSNQPQHFGDGTRLSIL.

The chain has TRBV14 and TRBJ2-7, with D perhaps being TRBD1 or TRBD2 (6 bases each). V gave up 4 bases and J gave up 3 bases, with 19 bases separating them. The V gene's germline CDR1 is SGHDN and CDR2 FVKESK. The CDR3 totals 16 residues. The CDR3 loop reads CASSLGRTAEGYEQYF. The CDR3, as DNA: TGTGCCAGCAGCCTCGGAAGGACAGCGGAGGGCTACGAGCAGTACTTC.

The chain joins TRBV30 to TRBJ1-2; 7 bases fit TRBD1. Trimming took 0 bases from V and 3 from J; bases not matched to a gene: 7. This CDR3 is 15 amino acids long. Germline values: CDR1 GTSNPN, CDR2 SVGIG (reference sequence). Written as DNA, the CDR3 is TGTGCCTGGAGTGTGGAGGGGGCTATATACTATGGCTACACCTTC. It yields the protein CAWSVEGAIYYGYTF.

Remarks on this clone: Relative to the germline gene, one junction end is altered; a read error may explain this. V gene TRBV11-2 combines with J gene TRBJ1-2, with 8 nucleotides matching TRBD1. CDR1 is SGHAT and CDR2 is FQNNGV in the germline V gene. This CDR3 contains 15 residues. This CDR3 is CASSDYRDRKPPGAF. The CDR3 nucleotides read TGTGCCAGCAGTGACTACCGGGACAGGAAACCGCCGGGAGCCTTC.

The CDR3 sequence: CASSPGIGGSDEQYF. CDR3 nucleotide sequence: TGTGCCAGCAGCCCGGGTATCGGCGGGAGCGACGAGCAGTACTTC. The J gene is TRBJ2-7, the V gene TRBV5-4, with 7 bases identical to TRBD2. Germline CDR1 SGHNT, CDR2 YYREEE (reference sequence). The V and J ends lost 4 bases and 5 bases, in that order; junction bases with no gene match: 12. The CDR3 is 15 residues long. The full variable domain, in which reference TRBV5-4 and TRBJ2-7 provide the parts outside the CDR3, is ETGVTQSPTHLIKTRGQQVTLRCSSQSGHNTVSWYQQALGQGPQFIFQYYREEENGRGNFPPRFSGLQFPNYSSELNVNALELDDSALYLCASSPGIGGSDEQYFGPGTRLTVT.

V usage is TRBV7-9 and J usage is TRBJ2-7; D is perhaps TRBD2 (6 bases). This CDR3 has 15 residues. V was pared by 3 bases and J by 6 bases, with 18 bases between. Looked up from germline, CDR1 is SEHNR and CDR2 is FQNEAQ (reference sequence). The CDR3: CASSFAGTPTSEQYF. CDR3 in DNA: TGTGCCAGCAGCTTCGCCGGGACGCCGACTAGCGAGCAGTACTTC.

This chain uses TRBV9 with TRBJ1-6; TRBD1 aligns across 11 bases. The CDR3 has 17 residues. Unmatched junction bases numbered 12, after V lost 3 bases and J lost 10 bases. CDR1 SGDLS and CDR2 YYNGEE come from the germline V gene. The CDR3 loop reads CASSANTGTGGRSPLHF. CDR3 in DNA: TGTGCCAGCAGCGCGAACACCGGGACAGGGGGAAGGTCACCCCTCCACTTT.

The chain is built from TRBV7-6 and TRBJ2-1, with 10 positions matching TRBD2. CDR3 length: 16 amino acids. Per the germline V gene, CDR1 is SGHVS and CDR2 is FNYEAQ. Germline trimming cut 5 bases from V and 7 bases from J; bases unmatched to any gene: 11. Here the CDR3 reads CASSPLSGRAGNEQFF. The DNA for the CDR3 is TGTGCCAGCAGCCCGCTCAGCGGGAGGGCCGGGAATGAGCAGTTCTTC.

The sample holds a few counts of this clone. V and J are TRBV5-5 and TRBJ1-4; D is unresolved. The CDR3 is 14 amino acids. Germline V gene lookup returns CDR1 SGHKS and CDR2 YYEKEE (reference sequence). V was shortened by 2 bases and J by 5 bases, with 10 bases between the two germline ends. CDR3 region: CASSFRGGNEKLFF. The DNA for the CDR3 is TGTGCCAGCAGCTTTCGGGGAGGAAATGAAAAACTGTTTTTT. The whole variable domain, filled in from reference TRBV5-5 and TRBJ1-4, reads DAGVTQSPTHLIKTRGQQVTLRCSPISGHKSVSWYQQVLGQGPQFIFQYYEKEERGRGNFPDRFSARQFPNYSSELNVNALLLGDSALYLCASSFRGGNEKLFFGSGTQLSVL.

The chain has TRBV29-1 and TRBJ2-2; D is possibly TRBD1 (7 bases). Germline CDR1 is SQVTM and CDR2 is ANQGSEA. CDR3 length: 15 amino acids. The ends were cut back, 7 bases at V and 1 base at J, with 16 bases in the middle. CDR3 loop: CSGGVGTVNTGELFF. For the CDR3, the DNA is TGCAGCGGGGGGGTGGGGACAGTGAACACCGGGGAGCTGTTTTTT.

CDR3 region: CAWSLRGILAKNIQYF. As DNA, the CDR3 is TGTGCCTGGAGTCTAAGGGGTATCCTAGCCAAAAACATTCAGTACTTC. The gene calls are TRBV30 and TRBJ2-4; D might be TRBD1 (5 bases). This CDR3 is built from 16 residues. V lost 2 bases and J lost 0, with 14 bases in between. CDR1 and CDR2 from the germline V gene are GTSNPN and SVGIG (reference sequence).

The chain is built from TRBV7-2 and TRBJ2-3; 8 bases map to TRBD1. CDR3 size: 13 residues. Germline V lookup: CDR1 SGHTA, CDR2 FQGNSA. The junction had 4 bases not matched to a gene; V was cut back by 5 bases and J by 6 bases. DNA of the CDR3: TGTGCCAGCAGCGGACAGGGAAGCGATACGCAGTATTTT. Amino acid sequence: CASSGQGSDTQYF.

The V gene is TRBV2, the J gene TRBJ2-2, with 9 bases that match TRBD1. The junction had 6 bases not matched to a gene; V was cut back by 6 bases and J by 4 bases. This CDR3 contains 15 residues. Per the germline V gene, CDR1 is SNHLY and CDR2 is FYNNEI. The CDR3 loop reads CASRQGAGFTGELFF. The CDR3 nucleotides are TGTGCCAGCAGACAGGGGGCAGGGTTCACCGGGGAGCTGTTTTTT.

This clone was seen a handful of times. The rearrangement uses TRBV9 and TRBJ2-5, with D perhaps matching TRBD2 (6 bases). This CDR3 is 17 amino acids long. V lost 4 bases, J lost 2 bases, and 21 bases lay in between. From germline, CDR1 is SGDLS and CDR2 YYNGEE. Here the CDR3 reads CASSPRSPGLLQETQYF. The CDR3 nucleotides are TGTGCCAGCAGCCCACGATCGCCGGGACTCTTACAAGAGACCCAGTACTTC. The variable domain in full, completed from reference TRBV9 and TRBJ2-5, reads DSGVTQTPKHLITATGQRVTLRCSPRSGDLSVYWYQQSLDQGLQFLIQYYNGEERAKGNILERFSAQQFPDLHSELNLSSLELGDSALYFCASSPRSPGLLQETQYFGPGTRLLVL.

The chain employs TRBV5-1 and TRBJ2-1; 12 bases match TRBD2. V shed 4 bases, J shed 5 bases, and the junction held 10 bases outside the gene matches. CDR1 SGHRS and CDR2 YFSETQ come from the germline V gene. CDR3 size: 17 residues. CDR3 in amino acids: CASSPGDRTSGDNEQFF. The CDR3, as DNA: TGCGCCAGCAGCCCGGGAGATCGGACTAGCGGGGACAATGAGCAGTTCTTC.

The CDR3 spells CASSYSGRDEQYF. CDR3 nucleotides: TGTGCCAGCAGTTATAGCGGGAGAGACGAGCAGTACTTC. The genes are TRBV27 and TRBJ2-7; 9 bases are a match to TRBD2. Trimming removed 4 bases from V and 5 bases from J; junction bases left unmatched: 3. Looked up from germline, CDR1 is MNHEY and CDR2 is SMNVEV (reference sequence). This CDR3 has 13 amino acids.

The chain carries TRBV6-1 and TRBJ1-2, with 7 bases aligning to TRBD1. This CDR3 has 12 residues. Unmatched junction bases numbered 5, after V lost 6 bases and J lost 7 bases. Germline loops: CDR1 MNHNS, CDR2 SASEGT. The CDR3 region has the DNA TGTGCCAGCAGCGCGGGACAGTTTGGCTACACCTTC. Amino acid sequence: CASSAGQFGYTF.

CDR3: CASSESQVYQPQHF. For the CDR3, the DNA is TGTGCCAGCAGTGAGTCTCAGGTTTATCAGCCCCAGCATTTT. The chain uses TRBV6-4 and TRBJ1-5; D gene ambiguous. V gave up 3 bases and J gave up 5 bases, with 11 bases separating them. CDR3 size: 14 residues. Germline V lookup: CDR1 MRHNA, CDR2 SNTAGT.

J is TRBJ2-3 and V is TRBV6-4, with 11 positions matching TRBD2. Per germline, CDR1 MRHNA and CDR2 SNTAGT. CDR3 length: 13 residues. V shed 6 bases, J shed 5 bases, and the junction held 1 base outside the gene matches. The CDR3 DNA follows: TGTGCCAGCAGCCTAGCGGGAGGAGATACGCAGTATTTT. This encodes CASSLAGGDTQYF.

Here the CDR3 reads CASSPVDRGEEPQHF. CDR3 coding DNA: TGTGCCAGTAGTCCTGTGGACAGGGGGGAGGAACCCCAGCATTTT. The rearrangement uses TRBV19 and TRBJ1-5; 10 bases fit TRBD1. The CDR3 is 15 residues long. The junction had 11 bases not matched to a gene; V was cut back by 5 bases and J by 10 bases. Germline V gives CDR1 LNHDA, CDR2 SQIVND (reference sequence).

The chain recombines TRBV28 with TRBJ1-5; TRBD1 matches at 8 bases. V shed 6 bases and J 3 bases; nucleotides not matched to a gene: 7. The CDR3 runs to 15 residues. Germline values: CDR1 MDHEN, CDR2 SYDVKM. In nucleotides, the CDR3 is TGTGCCAGCAGCCTTCGACAGGGGAACAATCAGCCCCAGCATTTT. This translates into CASSLRQGNNQPQHF.

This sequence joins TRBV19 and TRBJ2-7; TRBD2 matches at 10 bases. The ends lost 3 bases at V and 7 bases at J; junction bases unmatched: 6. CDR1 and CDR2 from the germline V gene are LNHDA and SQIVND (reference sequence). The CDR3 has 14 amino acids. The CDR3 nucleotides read TGTGCCAGTAGTATCCTAGCGGGAGCTGGGGAGCAGTACTTC. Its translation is CASSILAGAGEQYF.